This T cell receptor beta chain came from a study of tumor-infiltrating lymphocytes in primary liver carcinoma. The wider study: Recorded tumor stage was T1-T3 N0M0, with diameters of roughly 4 to 11 cm.

Points on this clonotype: Its matching antigen is unknown. A junction end diverges from the germline sequence, so it may reflect a read error.

Study-wide results and caveats: The samples were not sorted (they were bulk), so CD4+ and CD8+ repertoires were not compared.

The study extracted blood RNA from unsorted whole blood and also extracted germline DNA. A primer in the constant region served to generate TCR beta cDNA from approximately 450 ng of total RNA. Three nested multiplex PCR rounds of slightly modified ARM-PCR generated TCR beta libraries. TCRdb analysed the multiplex PCR reads with MiXCR anew, one entry per CDR3 protein. This sample has about 310,000 distinct CDR3 sequences, with approximately 65% found just once. Sequenced input: peripheral blood. The sequence was collected from a middle-aged man with primary liver carcinoma and hepatitis B virus infection.

CDR3 residues: CASNLATLWTSGSNSEQFF. In DNA, the CDR3 is TGTGCCAGCAACTTAGCCACCCTCTGGACTAGCGGGAGCAACTCTGAGCAGTTCTTC. The chain carries TRBV11-2 and TRBJ2-1; 13 nucleotides align to TRBD2. The CDR3 is 19 residues long. Germline loops: CDR1 SGHAT, CDR2 FQNNGV.